The 3 T cell receptor beta chains below all came from one sample that was sequenced in a study of blood T cell repertoires in COVID-19. Profiling relied on immunoSEQ multiplex PCR, and the TCRdb table lists in-frame clones only, not all of them. The sample has fewer than 120,000 clones; 88% are singletons. The sample was peripheral blood. The origin of the receptors is a woman between 50 and 59 years old with acute or convalescent COVID-19.

This clone was picked up many times. The chain recombines TRBV10-3 with TRBJ2-7; no clear D gene. Trimming removed 4 bases from V and 3 bases from J, with 4 bases in between. The length of the CDR3 is 11 residues. The germline V gene has CDR1 ENHRY and CDR2 SYGVKD. DNA of the CDR3: TGTGCCATCAGTGGAGGCTACGAGCAGTACTTC. It translates to CAISGGYEQYF.

The genes are TRBV5-8 and TRBJ1-5, with 7 nucleotides matching TRBD1. CDR1 and CDR2 (germline): SGHTS, YDEGEE. Trimming removed 4 bases from V and 0 bases from J; junction bases left unmatched: 4. CDR3 length: 15 residues. The CDR3 coding sequence is TGTGCCAGCAGCGCCGGGACAGTTAGCAATCAGCCCCAGCATTTT. It is translated as CASSAGTVSNQPQHF.

This rearrangement joins TRBV18 to TRBJ2-5, with D maybe TRBD1 (5 bases). Looked up from germline, CDR1 is KGHSH and CDR2 is LQKENI. Trimming left V 4 bases short and J 2 bases short, with 14 bases between. CDR3 length: 15 residues. CDR3 sequence (DNA): TGTGCCAGCTCACGAGGATTAGGGGAACAAGAGACCCAGTACTTC. This translates into CASSRGLGEQETQYF.